The 4 T cell receptor beta chains below come from one sample, sequenced in a study of patients and donors after allogeneic stem cell transplantation. TCRdb recomputed calls from the RT-PCR reads with MiXCR, one row per CDR3 protein. The sample has 410,000 or so distinct CDR3 sequences; approximately 16% are singletons. The material sequenced was blood, either unsorted or a sorted T cell fraction (not recorded which). These TCRs come from a human donor who was either an allogeneic HSCT recipient or a stem cell or donor lymphocyte infusion donor (not recorded which). It is not recorded whose cells these are; they may come from a transplant donor.

The V gene is TRBV2, the J gene TRBJ2-3; D gene unclear. CDR3 length: 10 amino acids. Trimming took off 3 bases at V and 8 bases at J, with 3 bases between the two ends. The germline gives CDR1 SNHLY, CDR2 FYNNEI. The CDR3 nucleotides read TGTGCCAGCAGTGATACTACGCAGTATTTT. This encodes CASSDTTQYF.

There are a few counts of this clonotype. The gene calls are TRBV20-1 and TRBJ1-5; D is ambiguous. V lost 1 base and J 7 bases, leaving 17 bases between the germline ends. The CDR3 consists of 15 residues. Germline CDR1 is DFQATT and CDR2 is SNEGSKA (reference sequence). CDR3 in DNA: TGCAGTGCTAGAGGAGGAGCCTGGCCTGGGCAGCCCCAGCATTTT. This encodes CSARGGAWPGQPQHF.

This clonotype was recorded a few times. The chain recombines TRBV4-2 with TRBJ2-1; 7 bases fit TRBD2. The CDR3 runs to 15 residues. From germline, CDR1 is LGHNA and CDR2 YNFKEQ. Losses at the gene ends were 4 bases for V and 6 bases for J; bases not matched to a gene: 9. Here the CDR3 DNA reads TGTGCCAGCAGCCCGAGCGGGGTAAGGAGCAATGAGCAGTTCTTC. As protein: CASSPSGVRSNEQFF.

This clonotype was counted a few times. The gene calls are TRBV4-3 and TRBJ1-3; D not resolved. The CDR3 length is 14 residues. Trimming shortened V by 0 bases and J by 1 base, and 4 bases separated the two germline ends. Per germline, CDR1 LGHNA and CDR2 YSLEER. CDR3 sequence: CASSQDGSGNTIYF. The CDR3 DNA reads TGCGCCAGCAGCCAAGATGGGTCTGGAAACACCATATATTTT.